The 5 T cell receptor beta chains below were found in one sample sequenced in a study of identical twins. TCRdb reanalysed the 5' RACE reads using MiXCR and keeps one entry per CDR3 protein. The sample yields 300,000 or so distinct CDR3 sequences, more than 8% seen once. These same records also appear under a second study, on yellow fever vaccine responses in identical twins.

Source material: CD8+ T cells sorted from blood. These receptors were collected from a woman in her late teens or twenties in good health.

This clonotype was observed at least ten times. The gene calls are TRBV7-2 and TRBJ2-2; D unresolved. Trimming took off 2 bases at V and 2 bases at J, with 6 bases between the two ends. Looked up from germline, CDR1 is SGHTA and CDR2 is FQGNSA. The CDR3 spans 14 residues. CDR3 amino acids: CASSLYRNTGELFF. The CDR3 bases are TGTGCCAGCAGCTTATACCGAAACACCGGGGAGCTGTTTTTT.

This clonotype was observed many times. CDR3 amino acids: CASSLEGVNYGYTF. The CDR3 region has the DNA TGTGCCAGCAGTTTAGAGGGAGTGAACTATGGCTACACCTTC. The V gene is TRBV12-3 or TRBV12-4, the J gene TRBJ1-2, with no clear D. Trimming cost V 1 base and J 2 bases, with 8 bases left between them. The CDR3 is 14 amino acids.

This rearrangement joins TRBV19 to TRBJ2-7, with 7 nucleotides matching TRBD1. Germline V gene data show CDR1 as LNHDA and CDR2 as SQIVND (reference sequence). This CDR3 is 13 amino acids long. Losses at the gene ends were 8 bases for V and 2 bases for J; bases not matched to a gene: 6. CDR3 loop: CASGRQGAYEQYF. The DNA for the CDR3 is TGTGCCAGTGGGCGACAGGGCGCCTACGAGCAGTACTTC.

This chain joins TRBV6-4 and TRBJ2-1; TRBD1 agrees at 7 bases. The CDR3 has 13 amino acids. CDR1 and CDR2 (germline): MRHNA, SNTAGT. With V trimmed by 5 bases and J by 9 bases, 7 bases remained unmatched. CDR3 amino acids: CASSSTGTAEQFF. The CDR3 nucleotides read TGTGCCAGCAGTTCTACGGGGACAGCTGAGCAGTTCTTC.

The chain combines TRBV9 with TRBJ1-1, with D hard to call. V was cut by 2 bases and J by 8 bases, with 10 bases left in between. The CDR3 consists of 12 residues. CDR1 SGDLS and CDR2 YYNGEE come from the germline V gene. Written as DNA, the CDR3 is TGTGCCAGCAGCGTGGTAAAGGTCGAAGCTTTCTTT. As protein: CASSVVKVEAFF.